The rows below give T cell receptor beta chains drawn from one sample of a study of T cell repertoires in cytomegalovirus infection. TCRdb called the reads again in MiXCR, with one record for every CDR3 protein. The sample lists about 300,000 distinct CDR3 sequences; roughly a tenth were seen once. The sample taken for sequencing was PBMCs. All receptors derive from a human donor in good health (CMV status not recorded). Some clones in this sample may be carry-over from other donors' samples. Both conserved end residues are part of each CDR3. Fields, in order: clone size, J gene, V gene, D gene, CDR3 protein, CDR3 DNA. D genes are given only for firm matches. The size of a clone is reported for some rows only, either as once, few or many, or as a class for expanded clones.

>NA|TRBJ2-1|TRBV10-3|NA
CAILTFPYNEQFF
TGTGCCATCTTGACTTTTCCCTACAATGAGCAGTTCTTC
>NA|TRBJ2-7|TRBV5-1|NA
CASSYGRKYEQYF
TGCGCCAGCAGCTATGGACGGAAATACGAGCAGTACTTC
>many|TRBJ2-1|TRBV12-3/TRBV12-4|NA
CASSLAGLQFF
TGTGCCAGCAGTTTAGCGGGCCTTCAGTTCTTC
>many|TRBJ2-3|TRBV7-9|TRBD2
CASSPPSGGRTDTQYF
TGTGCCAGCAGCCCCCCCAGCGGGGGGCGCACAGATACGCAGTATTTT
>many|TRBJ1-3|TRBV4-1|NA
CASSQTLLSTASGNTIYF
TGCGCCAGCAGCCAAACCTTGCTCTCGACAGCTTCTGGAAACACCATATATTTT
>NA|TRBJ2-2|TRBV4-1|NA
CASSHQPFPSTGELFF
TGCGCCAGCAGCCATCAACCTTTCCCCTCCACCGGGGAGCTGTTTTTT
>many|TRBJ1-2|TRBV7-9|NA
CASRPDDGYTF
TGTGCCAGCAGGCCTGACGATGGCTACACCTTC
>NA|TRBJ1-1|TRBV20-1|NA
CSALDRGRGTEAFF
TGCAGTGCCCTAGATCGGGGGCGGGGGACTGAAGCTTTCTTT
>NA|TRBJ2-3|TRBV20-1|NA
CSARREDTQYF
TGCAGTGCTAGGAGGGAAGATACGCAGTATTTT
>many|TRBJ1-5|TRBV12-5|NA
CASGLVGGGSNQPQHF
TGTGCTAGTGGTTTGGTCGGGGGCGGGAGCAATCAGCCCCAGCATTTT
>NA|TRBJ2-3|TRBV2|NA
CASSEQGWLDTQYF
TGTGCCAGCAGTGAACAGGGTTGGCTAGATACGCAGTATTTT
>many|TRBJ1-6|TRBV20-1|NA
CSAASVHNSPLHF
TGCAGTGCCGCGTCGGTACATAATTCACCCCTCCACTTT
>many|TRBJ1-2|TRBV20-1|NA
CSASYWTYGYTF
TGCAGTGCTAGTTACTGGACGTATGGCTACACCTTC
>many|TRBJ1-3|TRBV7-6|NA
CASSLGPEDTIYF
TGTGCCAGCAGCCTGGGCCCGGAAGACACCATATATTTT
>NA|TRBJ2-7|TRBV10-1|NA
CASSEGPAYEQYF
TGCGCCAGCAGTGAGGGGCCCGCCTACGAGCAGTACTTC
>many|TRBJ2-1|TRBV12-5|TRBD1
CASGYTIQGTPSYNEQFF
TGTGCTAGTGGCTATACTATACAGGGGACCCCGTCCTACAATGAGCAGTTCTTC
>NA|TRBJ1-1|TRBV5-5|TRBD1
CASGKRTGGGNTEAFF
TGTGCCAGCGGAAAAAGGACAGGAGGAGGGAACACTGAAGCTTTCTTT
>many|TRBJ1-2|TRBV14|NA
CASSQGTASYGYTF
TGTGCCAGCAGCCAAGGTACAGCTTCCTATGGCTACACCTTC
>NA|TRBJ2-1|TRBV5-1|TRBD1
CASSLVPGQNNEQFF
TGCGCCAGCAGCTTGGTTCCGGGACAGAACAATGAGCAGTTCTTC
>few|TRBJ2-1|TRBV5-1|TRBD2
CASSILAGGGYNEQFF
TGCGCCAGCAGCATCCTAGCGGGGGGGGGTTACAATGAGCAGTTCTTC
>many|TRBJ2-1|TRBV6-2/TRBV6-3|TRBD2
CASSRQSTSGEQFF
TGTGCCAGCAGCCGTCAGTCGACTAGCGGGGAGCAGTTCTTC
>many|TRBJ1-5|TRBV9|TRBD1
CASSVGGTDLNQPQHF
TGTGCCAGCAGCGTCGGGGGGACAGACCTCAATCAGCCCCAGCATTTT
>few|TRBJ2-7|TRBV2|NA
CASSEDGSSYEQYF
TGTGCCAGCAGTGAAGATGGAAGCTCCTACGAGCAGTACTTC
>many|TRBJ2-1|TRBV7-6|NA
CASSRGEGGVYNEQFF
TGTGCCAGCAGCCGGGGGGAGGGGGGGGTATACAATGAGCAGTTCTTC
>many|TRBJ2-2|TRBV7-2|NA
CASSSHTTGELFF
TGTGCCAGCAGCTCACATACGACCGGGGAGCTGTTTTTT
>NA|TRBJ1-5|TRBV15|NA
CATSRDGGSNQPQHF
TGTGCCACCAGCAGAGATGGGGGAAGCAATCAGCCCCAGCATTTT